This T cell receptor beta chain was sequenced during a study of shared clonotypes between healthy human individuals. Over several immunoSEQ plates, each subset's genomic DNA was distributed in even portions. When replicate PCRs were run on sorted subsets, they used approximately 210 ng DNA, about 31,000 T cell genomes. The assay was immunoSEQ multiplex PCR, and TCRdb's table has in-frame clones only and misses some. The table includes about 710,000 clones, roughly 72% detected once. Trimming took off 4 bases at V and 0 bases at J, with 16 bases between the two ends. This CDR3 region has 18 residues. From germline, CDR1 is MDHEN and CDR2 SYDVKM.

The V and J genes are TRBV28 and TRBJ2-6; D possibly corresponds to TRBD2 (6 bases). The TCR was taken from a woman between 25 and 40 years old in good health. The sequencing sample was made of memory CD4+ T cells sorted from blood. Subset in this sample: CD45RA-negative fraction. CDR3 nucleotide sequence: TGTGCCAGCAGTTCGGGGGAAGGAAACCTCTCTGGGGCCAACGTCCTGACTTTC. This sequence encodes CASSSGEGNLSGANVLTF.